Listed below are T cell receptor beta chains from one sample, sequenced in a study of blood T cell repertoires in COVID-19. Method: immunoSEQ multiplex PCR; TCRdb's copy keeps in-frame clones and lacks some. Found here are some 90,000 clones, around 87% of them singletons; the top ten hold roughly 4%. Sequenced: peripheral blood. These receptors all stem from a woman aged 80 or over with active or convalescent COVID-19. Each CDR3 is given with its conserved first and last residue. D genes are given only for firm matches. Some rows mark clone size as missing; the rest say once, few, many or name a class of expanded clone.

v_gene,d_gene,abundance,j_gene,CDR3nt,CDR3aa
TRBV7-2,TRBD2,-,TRBJ2-3,TGTGCCAGCAGCTTAGGGCGGGGGGGGTTTGATACGCAGTATTTT,CASSLGRGGFDTQYF
TRBV12-3/TRBV12-4,-,-,TRBJ2-3,TGTGCCAGCAGTTTATCAGTGCCCGATACGCAGTATTTT,CASSLSVPDTQYF
TRBV4-3,TRBD1,-,TRBJ1-2,TGCGCCAGCAGCCAAGAAGGAGGGGGCGGCTACACCTTC,CASSQEGGGGYTF
TRBV28,-,-,TRBJ2-7,TGTGCCAGCAGGGTAGCGGCCTCCTACGAGCAGTACTTC,CASRVAASYEQYF
TRBV7-2,TRBD2,-,TRBJ2-1,TGTGCCAGCCGTCGGGGGGGTGGCGGCAATGAGCAGTTCTTC,CASRRGGGGNEQFF
TRBV15,-,-,TRBJ2-4,TGTGCCACCAGCAGAGGAAGTATGGAGAACATTCAGTACTTC,CATSRGSMENIQYF
TRBV29-1,-,-,TRBJ1-2,TGCAGCGTTGCCCCACAGGGCCCGGGTGGAGGCTACACCTTC,CSVAPQGPGGGYTF
TRBV28,TRBD2,-,TRBJ2-7,TGTGCCAGCAGAATAGCGGGATTAAACTACGAGCAGTACTTC,CASRIAGLNYEQYF
TRBV28,TRBD2,-,TRBJ2-4,TGTGCCAGCAGTTCGGGACTAGCGGGAGGTGCCAAAAACATTCAGTACTTC,CASSSGLAGGAKNIQYF
TRBV19,-,-,TRBJ2-3,TGTGCCAGTAGTGGCGAGGGTTCCGATACGCAGTATTTT,CASSGEGSDTQYF
TRBV28,-,-,TRBJ1-1,TGTGCCAGCAGCTCACTGACACAGAACACTGAAGCTTTCTTT,CASSSLTQNTEAFF
TRBV18,-,-,TRBJ2-5,TGTGCCAGCTCCCCTCGTTCCCAGTCGGAGACCCAGTACTTC,CASSPRSQSETQYF
TRBV9,TRBD1,-,TRBJ2-3,TGTGCCAGCAGCCCAACAACAGGGGGCCCCCAAGATACGCAGTATTTT,CASSPTTGGPQDTQYF
TRBV6-5,TRBD1,-,TRBJ1-2,TGTGCCAGCAGTAAGACCCCGGGACAGGGCTATGGCTACACCTTC,CASSKTPGQGYGYTF
TRBV14,-,-,TRBJ2-1,TGTGCCAGCAGCTATGGACTACCGAATGAGCAGTTCTTC,CASSYGLPNEQFF
TRBV27,-,once,TRBJ1-2,TGTGCCAGCAGTCCACTCCCCAGGGGACATGATGGCTACACCTTC,CASSPLPRGHDGYTF
TRBV28,-,-,TRBJ2-7,TGTGCCAGCAGATCCCAGGGGAGCTACGAGCAGTACTTC,CASRSQGSYEQYF
TRBV28,-,-,TRBJ1-6,TGTGCCAGCACCCTGGAGATCGGTTCACCCCTCCACTTT,CASTLEIGSPLHF
TRBV14,TRBD2,large,TRBJ2-7,TGTGCCAGCAGCCAAGAAAAGCTGAGCGGGAGACCCTACGAGCAGTACTTC,CASSQEKLSGRPYEQYF
TRBV9,TRBD1,few,TRBJ1-2,TGTGCCAGCAGCGGACAGGGGGCCTATGGCTACACCTTC,CASSGQGAYGYTF
TRBV5-6,TRBD2,-,TRBJ2-5,TGTGCCAGCAGCTTTCTAGCGGGTTTTCAAGAGACCCAGTACTTC,CASSFLAGFQETQYF
TRBV7-7,TRBD2,-,TRBJ2-2,TGTGCTAGCAGCCAAACCGGGACTAGCGGGGGCGGGGAGCTGTTTTTT,CASSQTGTSGGGELFF
TRBV5-1,-,-,TRBJ2-5,TGCGCCAGCAGTTTTTTTGGAGGACAGAACCAAGAGACCCAGTACTTC,CASSFFGGQNQETQYF
TRBV28,TRBD2,-,TRBJ2-1,TGTGCCAGCAATCTAGCGGGAGAGGGTGAGCAGTTCTTC,CASNLAGEGEQFF
TRBV3-1/TRBV3-2,TRBD2,-,TRBJ2-3,TGTGCCAGCAGCCGTCTAGCGGGAGGGGGGACAGATACGCAGTATTTT,CASSRLAGGGTDTQYF
TRBV7-2,-,-,TRBJ2-1,TGTGCCAGCAGTATGAGGCGGGGTCTTTACAATGAGCAGTTCTTC,CASSMRRGLYNEQFF
TRBV6-5,TRBD1,-,TRBJ1-2,TGTGCCAGCAGCAGGACAGGGTCTGTCGGCTATGGCTACACCTTC,CASSRTGSVGYGYTF
TRBV9,TRBD1,-,TRBJ2-7,TGTGCCAGCAGCGCGGGACAGGCCTCCTACGAGCAGTACTTC,CASSAGQASYEQYF
TRBV28,TRBD1,once,TRBJ2-6,TGTGCCAGCAGGACAGGGAGCTCTGGGGCCAACGTCCTGACTTTC,CASRTGSSGANVLTF
TRBV7-2,-,-,TRBJ1-2,TGTGCCAGCTCCGGGGACATACGTAACTATGGCTACACCTTC,CASSGDIRNYGYTF
TRBV18,-,-,TRBJ2-7,TGTGCCAGCTCACCAGAGATCACTGAGCAGTACTTC,CASSPEITEQYF
TRBV27,TRBD1,once,TRBJ2-1,TGTGCCAGCAGTGGATTCCGGGACAGGTTTCCTTTAAAGGATGAGCAGTTCTTC,CASSGFRDRFPLKDEQFF
TRBV7-3,TRBD1,once,TRBJ1-2,TGTGCCAGCAGCTCGATGGGGGACAGGGGATATGGCTACACCTTC,CASSSMGDRGYGYTF
TRBV9,-,-,TRBJ1-6,TGTGCCAGCAGCCCTCACCCAGACAGAGGTATGAGATCACCCCTCCACTTT,CASSPHPDRGMRSPLHF
TRBV5-1,-,-,TRBJ1-6,TGCGCCAGCAGCCACCGTGGAGCCGCAGGGGATTCACCCCTCCACTTT,CASSHRGAAGDSPLHF
TRBV18,-,-,TRBJ1-1,TGTGCCAGCTCACCGGGGGGGTTAGGTGAGGCTGAAGCTTTCTTT,CASSPGGLGEAEAFF
TRBV19,TRBD1,-,TRBJ1-5,TGTGCCAGTAGTGGCTCGGACAGGGGAGGCAATCAGCCCCAGCATTTT,CASSGSDRGGNQPQHF
TRBV21-1,-,-,TRBJ2-3,TGTGCCAGCAGCAAAGTTATGAGAAGAGATACGCAGTATTTT,CASSKVMRRDTQYF
TRBV7-8,TRBD1,-,TRBJ2-2,TGTGCCAGCAGCTTATATGGGCAGGGGGTGGGGACCGGGGAGCTGTTTTTT,CASSLYGQGVGTGELFF
TRBV28,-,few,TRBJ1-6,TGTGCCAGCAGTTTAACCCTCGACAAAGTCCTCCACTTT,CASSLTLDKVLHF
TRBV7-8,TRBD2,-,TRBJ2-1,TGTGCCAGCAGCTTAACTACCGGGAGGAATTCTGCTCGCGGGAGCAGAGCAAATGAGCAGTTCTTC,CASSLTTGRNSARGSRANEQFF
TRBV7-2,-,-,TRBJ1-2,TGTGCCAGCCGTCAGGTGGAAGGCTACACCTTC,CASRQVEGYTF
TRBV19,-,once,TRBJ1-5,TGTGCCAGTACCCCGAACAGGGACGGGTGGAATCAGCCCCAGCATTTT,CASTPNRDGWNQPQHF
TRBV5-1,-,-,TRBJ2-7,TGCGCCAGCAGCTTGGATGGGACTGGTTCCTACGAGCAGTACTTC,CASSLDGTGSYEQYF
TRBV9,TRBD1,-,TRBJ1-6,TGTGCCAGCAGCGCCACGGACAGGAATTCACCCCTCCACTTT,CASSATDRNSPLHF
TRBV28,-,-,TRBJ1-4,TGTGCCAGCAGTGGGGGGGATACTAATGAAAAACTGTTTTTT,CASSGGDTNEKLFF
TRBV7-6,TRBD2,-,TRBJ2-3,TGTGCCAGCAGCCTAGGACTAGCGGGAGGGAACACAGATACGCAGTATTTT,CASSLGLAGGNTDTQYF
TRBV25-1,-,-,TRBJ2-5,TGTGCCAGCAGTGACTTCAGGGTCCGGGAGACCCAGTACTTC,CASSDFRVRETQYF
TRBV28,-,-,TRBJ2-3,TGTGCCAGCACCCATAGTGGGAGTACGCAGTATTTT,CASTHSGSTQYF
TRBV6-2/TRBV6-3,TRBD2,few,TRBJ2-7,TGTGCCAGCAGTTATGGGGGACTAGCGTCCTACGAGCAGTACTTC,CASSYGGLASYEQYF
TRBV6-5,TRBD1,-,TRBJ1-2,TGTGCCAGCAGTTACACGACAGGGGGCTATGGCTACACCTTC,CASSYTTGGYGYTF
TRBV4-3,TRBD2,many,TRBJ2-1,TGCGCCAGCAGCCGCGGGACTAGCGACTACAATGAGCAGTTCTTC,CASSRGTSDYNEQFF
TRBV28,TRBD1,-,TRBJ2-7,TGTGCCAGCAGTCCCGGGACAGGGTCCTACGAGCAGTACTTC,CASSPGTGSYEQYF
TRBV7-8,-,-,TRBJ1-1,TGTGCCAGCAGGGACCAGGGGAACACTGAAGCTTTCTTT,CASRDQGNTEAFF
TRBV6-5,-,-,TRBJ2-7,TGTGCCAGCAGTACTACTCTCGGGGGAACCTACGAGCAGTACTTC,CASSTTLGGTYEQYF
TRBV24-1,-,-,TRBJ2-7,TGTGCCACCAGTGAGCCACTAGTGTCGGGCGAGCAGTACTTC,CATSEPLVSGEQYF
TRBV7-9,-,-,TRBJ1-1,TGTGCCAGCAGCGGACAGTACGGCACTGAAGCTTTCTTT,CASSGQYGTEAFF
TRBV4-1,TRBD2,once,TRBJ2-3,TGCGCCAGCAGCCCTGGACTAGCGGGAGCGGTTACGCAGTATTTT,CASSPGLAGAVTQYF